The 2 T cell receptor beta chains given below trace back to one sample, sequenced in a study of radiation and T cells in renal cell carcinoma. The time point is: blood 4 weeks post-SBRT, at nephrectomy. Noted treatment: 15 Gy SBRT to primary tumor, nephrectomy 4 weeks later. Method: immunoSEQ multiplex PCR; TCRdb's copy keeps in-frame clones and lacks some. Among tens of thousands of clones listed, more than 65% were seen once. Specimen: blood, collected from a patient whose treatment included radiotherapy and nephrectomy. These receptors came from a man aged 60 to 75 with renal cell carcinoma.

The chain employs TRBV11-3 and TRBJ2-2, with 9 bases identical to TRBD2. The CDR3 has 16 residues. CDR1 is SGHNT, CDR2 YENEEA, per germline. The V and J ends lost 5 bases and 2 bases, in that order; junction bases with no gene match: 6. CDR3 region: CASSPRGGRNTGELFF. CDR3 coding DNA: TGTGCCAGCAGCCCGCGGGGGGGCCGTAACACCGGGGAGCTGTTTTTT.

Of note for this clone: A junction boundary mismatches the germline segment, possibly from a read error. The V and J genes are TRBV2 and TRBJ1-2, with D possibly matching TRBD1 (5 bases). Germline V gives CDR1 SNHLY, CDR2 FYNNEI. This CDR3 comprises 10 residues. The CDR3 sequence: CASSVGTTSF. Here the CDR3 DNA reads TGTGCCAGCAGTGTTGGGACCACCTCCTTC.